The clone carrying this T cell receptor (beta chain) was seen a few times. As originally analysed: Cell counts per sample came from amplifying reference gene primers. Profiled with immunoSEQ multiplex PCR; TCRdb holds only in-frame clones, not every one. The V and J calls and clone size come from that table; D and trimming were worked out from the DNA. The sample has 230,000 or so clones, approximately 83% seen once. This entry is derived from a study of blood T cell repertoires in COVID-19. Background on the study: Material from acute and convalescent COVID-19 was sourced from the United States, Italy and Spain. Sources were T cells, B-cell-depleted T cells, or PBMCs; the material itself was cDNA or gDNA.

Per the germline V gene, CDR1 is MNHEY and CDR2 is SVGEGT. The CDR3 runs 15 residues. V was pared by 6 bases and J by 4 bases, with 15 bases between. The gene calls are TRBV6-2 or TRBV6-3 and TRBJ2-2, with D perhaps matching TRBD1 (6 bases). The specimen was peripheral blood. The sequence derives from a man aged 45 to 65 with active or convalescent COVID-19. CDR3 residues: CASSRDRILTGELFF. The CDR3 region has the DNA TGTGCCAGCAGCCGAGACAGGATCCTCACCGGGGAGCTGTTTTTT.